The T cell receptor (beta chain) under discussion was sequenced for a study of CD4 T cells in lung cancer (dated by TCRdb to about 2019). In the study overall: To find responses to candidate mutation-encoded neoepitopes, the study screened blood T cells from NSCLC patients and isolated neoantigen-specific CD4+ T-cell clones and TCRs. Tumor and non-adjacent lung tissue came from four patients undergoing curative-intent resections for stage I-III non-small cell lung cancer. The patients who underwent resection had lung adenocarcinoma or squamous cell carcinoma, were aged 60 to 69 when blood was donated, and were mostly former smokers. Before blood donation, patients had received treatments including platinum chemotherapy, and some received nivolumab or pembrolizumab. TCRB deep sequencing tracked the frequency of neoantigen-specific clonotypes in tumor resections, non-adjacent lung and cultured T-cell products.

General conclusions and limits of the study: Some blood-derived responses might be explained by in vitro priming of naive T cells or cross-reactivity rather than by memory responses to the cancer.

To prepare the library, the immunoSEQ multiplex PCR assay was applied. Qiagen DNeasy or QIAamp micro DNA kits were used to isolate DNA, and the Adaptive Biotechnology human TCRB sequencing kit was used to sequence TCRB. An Illumina MiSeq was used to sequence the TCRB libraries. Per the authors' processing: TCRB sequence data were analyzed using the kit provider's software, and tumor enrichment of clonotype templates was assessed with Fisher's exact test. The clones in this table, taken by TCRdb from immuneACCESS, are in-frame only. Not every clone is retained; where verified, under half of the shortfall comes from an unresolved V gene, and the cause of the rest is unknown. D and trimming were read from the DNA, whereas the V and J calls and clone size are those reported in that table. A total of around 11,000 clones appear in this sample, more than 60% of them only once. The ten largest clones add up to roughly 15% of the sample.

Non-adjacent lung tissue was collected from the same resection as far as possible from the malignant lesion, at least 3 cm away. With respect to this clone: Its antigen is unknown. Base qualities are not provided; no much larger clone lies one nucleotide away.

Taken from cysteine to phenylalanine, the CDR3 has 16 residues. The only DNA kept is the CDR3, 48 bases in frame from the first base. Trimming costs V 1 base and J 4 bases, and their ends lie 13 bases apart. CDR1 and CDR2 are drawn from the germline V gene (reference sequence): LNHNV, YYDKDF. The sample consisted of normal lung tissue taken away from the tumor. This TCR was recovered from a man aged 55 to 69 with non-small cell lung cancer. The chain is assembled from TRBV15 and TRBJ2-2; the D gene is perhaps TRBD1, on 6 matching bases. The CDR3 reads as follows: CATSRGGTGLTGELFF. The DNA sequence is as follows: TGTGCCACCAGCAGAGGTGGAACAGGGCTCACCGGGGAGCTGTTTTTT.